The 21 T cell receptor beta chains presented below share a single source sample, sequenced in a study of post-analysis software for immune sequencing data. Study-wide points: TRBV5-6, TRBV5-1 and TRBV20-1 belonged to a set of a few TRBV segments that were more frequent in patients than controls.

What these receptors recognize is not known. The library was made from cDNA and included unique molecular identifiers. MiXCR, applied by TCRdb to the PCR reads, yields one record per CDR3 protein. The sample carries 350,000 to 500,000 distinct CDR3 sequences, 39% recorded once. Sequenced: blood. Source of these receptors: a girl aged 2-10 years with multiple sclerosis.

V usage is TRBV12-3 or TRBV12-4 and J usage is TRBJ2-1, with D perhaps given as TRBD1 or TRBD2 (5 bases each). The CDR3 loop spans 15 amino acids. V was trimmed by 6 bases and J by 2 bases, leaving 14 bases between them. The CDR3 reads CASSSWGNAYNEQFF. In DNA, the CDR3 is TGTGCCAGCAGCTCGTGGGGGAACGCCTACAATGAGCAGTTCTTC.

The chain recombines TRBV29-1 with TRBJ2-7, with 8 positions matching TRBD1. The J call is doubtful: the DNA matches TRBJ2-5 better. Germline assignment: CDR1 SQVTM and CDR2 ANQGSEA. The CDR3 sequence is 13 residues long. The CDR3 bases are TGCAGCGTTGAAGTCGGACAGGGCGAGACCCAGTACTTC. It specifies CSVEVGQGETQYF.

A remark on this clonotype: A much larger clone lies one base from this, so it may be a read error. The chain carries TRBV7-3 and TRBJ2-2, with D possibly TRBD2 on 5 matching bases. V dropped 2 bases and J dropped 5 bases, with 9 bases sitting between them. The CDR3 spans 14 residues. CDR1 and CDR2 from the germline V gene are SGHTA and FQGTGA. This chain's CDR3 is CASSLRGWTGELFF. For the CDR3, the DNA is TGTGCCAGCAGCTTACGGGGTTGGACCGGGGAGCTGTTTTTT.

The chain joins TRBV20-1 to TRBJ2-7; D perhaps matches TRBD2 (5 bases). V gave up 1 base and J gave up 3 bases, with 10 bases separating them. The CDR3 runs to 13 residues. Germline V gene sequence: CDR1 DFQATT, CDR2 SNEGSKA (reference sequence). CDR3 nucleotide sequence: TGCAGTGCTAGAGGGTCGGGGATCTACGAGCAGTACTTC. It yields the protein CSARGSGIYEQYF.

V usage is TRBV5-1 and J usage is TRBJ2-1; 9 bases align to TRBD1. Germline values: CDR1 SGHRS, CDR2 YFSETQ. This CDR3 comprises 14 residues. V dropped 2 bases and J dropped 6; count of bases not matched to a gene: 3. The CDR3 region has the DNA TGCGCCAGCAGCTTCGCGACAGGGGGCAATGAGCAGTTCTTC. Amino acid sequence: CASSFATGGNEQFF.

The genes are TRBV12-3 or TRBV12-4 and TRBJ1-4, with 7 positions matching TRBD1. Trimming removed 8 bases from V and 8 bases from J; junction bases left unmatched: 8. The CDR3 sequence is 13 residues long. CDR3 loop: CASRRTGREKLFF. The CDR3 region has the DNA TGTGCCAGCCGAAGGACAGGACGGGAAAAACTGTTTTTT.

Written as DNA, the CDR3 is TGCGCCAGCAGCTCGTATCAGGGGGGGGGCACTGAAGCTTTCTTT. It specifies CASSSYQGGGTEAFF. This chain links TRBV5-1 with TRBJ1-1, with 7 bases identical to TRBD1. J lost 4 bases, V lost 3 bases, and 9 bases had no gene match. Germline lookup yields CDR1 SGHRS and CDR2 YFSETQ. The CDR3 has 15 residues.

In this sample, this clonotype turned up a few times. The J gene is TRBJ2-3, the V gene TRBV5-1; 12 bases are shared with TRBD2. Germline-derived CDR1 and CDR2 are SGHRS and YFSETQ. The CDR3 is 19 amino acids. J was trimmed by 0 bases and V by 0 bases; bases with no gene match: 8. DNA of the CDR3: TGCGCCAGCAGCTTGGGGACTAGCGGGGACACTGCTAGCACAGATACGCAGTATTTT. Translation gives CASSLGTSGDTASTDTQYF.

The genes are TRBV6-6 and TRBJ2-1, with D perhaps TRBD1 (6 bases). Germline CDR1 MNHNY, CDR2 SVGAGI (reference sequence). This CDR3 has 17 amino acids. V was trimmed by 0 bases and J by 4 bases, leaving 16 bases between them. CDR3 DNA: TGTGCCAGCAGTTACTCTATGGACAGAGTCCTTTACAATGAGCAGTTCTTC. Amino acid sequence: CASSYSMDRVLYNEQFF.

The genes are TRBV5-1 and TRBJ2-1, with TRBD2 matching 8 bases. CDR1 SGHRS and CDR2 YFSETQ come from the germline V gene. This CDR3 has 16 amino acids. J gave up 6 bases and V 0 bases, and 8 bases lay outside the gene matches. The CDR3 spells CASSLVGLAGGNEQFF. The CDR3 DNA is TGCGCCAGCAGCTTGGTGGGGCTAGCGGGCGGCAATGAGCAGTTCTTC.

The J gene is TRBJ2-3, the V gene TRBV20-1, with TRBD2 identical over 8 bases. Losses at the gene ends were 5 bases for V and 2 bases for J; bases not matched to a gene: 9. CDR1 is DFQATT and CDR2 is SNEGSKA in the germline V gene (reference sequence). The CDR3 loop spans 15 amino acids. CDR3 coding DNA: TGCAGTGCTTCATCGCGGGGGGCCAACACAGATACGCAGTATTTT. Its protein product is CSASSRGANTDTQYF.

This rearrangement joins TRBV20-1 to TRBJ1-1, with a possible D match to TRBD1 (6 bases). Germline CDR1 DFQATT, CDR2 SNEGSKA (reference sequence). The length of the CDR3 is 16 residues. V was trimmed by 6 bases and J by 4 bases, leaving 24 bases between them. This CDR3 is CSATRGTRHLGTEAFF. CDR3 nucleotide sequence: TGCAGTGCGACCCGGGGGACAAGACACTTGGGCACTGAAGCTTTCTTT.

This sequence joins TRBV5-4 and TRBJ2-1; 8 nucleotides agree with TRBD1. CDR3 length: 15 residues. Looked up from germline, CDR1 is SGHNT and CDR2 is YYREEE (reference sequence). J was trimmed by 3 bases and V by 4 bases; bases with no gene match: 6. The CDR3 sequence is CASSNDRGNYNEQFF. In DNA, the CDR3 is TGTGCCAGCAGCAACGACAGGGGTAACTACAATGAGCAGTTCTTC.

The CDR3: CASSLEASFYGYTF. In nucleotides, the CDR3 is TGCGCCAGCAGCTTGGAAGCGAGCTTCTATGGCTACACCTTC. This chain joins TRBV5-1 and TRBJ1-2, with D uncertain. The germline gives CDR1 SGHRS, CDR2 YFSETQ. The CDR3 sequence is 14 residues long. Trimming left V 0 bases short and J 4 bases short, with 10 bases between.

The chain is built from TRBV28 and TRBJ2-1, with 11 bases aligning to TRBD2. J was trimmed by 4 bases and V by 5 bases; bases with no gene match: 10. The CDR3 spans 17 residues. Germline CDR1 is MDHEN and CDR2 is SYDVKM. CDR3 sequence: CASSPNLGLAEYNEQFF. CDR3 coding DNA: TGTGCCAGCAGTCCTAACCTGGGACTAGCGGAGTACAATGAGCAGTTCTTC.

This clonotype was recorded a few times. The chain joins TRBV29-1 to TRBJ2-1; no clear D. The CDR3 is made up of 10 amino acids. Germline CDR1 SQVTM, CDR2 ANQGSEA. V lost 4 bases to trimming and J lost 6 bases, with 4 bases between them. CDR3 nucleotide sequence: TGCAGCGTTGGGCCCAATGAGCAGTTCTTC. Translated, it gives CSVGPNEQFF.

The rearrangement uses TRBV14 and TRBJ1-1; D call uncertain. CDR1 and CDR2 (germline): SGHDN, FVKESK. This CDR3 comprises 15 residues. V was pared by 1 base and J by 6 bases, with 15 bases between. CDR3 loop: CASSQVWRYGAEAFF. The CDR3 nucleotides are TGTGCCAGCAGCCAAGTCTGGCGGTACGGAGCTGAAGCTTTCTTT.

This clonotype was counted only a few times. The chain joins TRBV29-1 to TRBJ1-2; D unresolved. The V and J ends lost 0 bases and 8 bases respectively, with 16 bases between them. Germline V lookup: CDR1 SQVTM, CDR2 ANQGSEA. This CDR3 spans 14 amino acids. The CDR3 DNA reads TGCAGCGTTGAAGATTGGGCGTTAGGAAAAGGCTACACCTTC. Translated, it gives CSVEDWALGKGYTF.

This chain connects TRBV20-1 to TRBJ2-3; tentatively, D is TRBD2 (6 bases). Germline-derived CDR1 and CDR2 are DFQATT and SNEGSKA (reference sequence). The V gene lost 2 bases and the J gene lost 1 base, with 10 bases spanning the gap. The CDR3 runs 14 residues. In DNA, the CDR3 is TGCAGTGCTAGACCCCCGGGGGGCACAGATACGCAGTATTTT. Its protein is CSARPPGGTDTQYF.

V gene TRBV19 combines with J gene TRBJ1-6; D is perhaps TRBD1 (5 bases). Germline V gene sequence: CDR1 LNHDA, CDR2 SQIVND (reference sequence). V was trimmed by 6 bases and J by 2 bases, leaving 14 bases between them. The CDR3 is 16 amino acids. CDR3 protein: CASRTGTIAYNSPLHF. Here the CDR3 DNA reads TGTGCCAGTAGGACCGGGACCATCGCCTATAATTCACCCCTCCACTTT.

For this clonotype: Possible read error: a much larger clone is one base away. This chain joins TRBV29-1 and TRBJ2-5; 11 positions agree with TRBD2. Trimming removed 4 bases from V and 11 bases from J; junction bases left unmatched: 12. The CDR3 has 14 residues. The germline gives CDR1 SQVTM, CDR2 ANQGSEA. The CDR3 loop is CSVAALAGAYEQYF. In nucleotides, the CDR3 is TGCAGCGTTGCTGCACTAGCGGGAGCTTATGAGCAGTACTTC.